The rows below give T cell receptor beta chains drawn from one sample of a study of blood T cell repertoires in COVID-19. Using immunoSEQ multiplex PCR, the repertoire was profiled, and TCRdb retains in-frame clones only, with some absent. The sample has 98,000 or so clones, about 88% seen once; the top ten hold roughly 5%. The sequenced sample was peripheral blood. Source of these receptors: a human donor in a cohort sampled during active COVID-19. CDR3s include the opening cysteine and the closing phenylalanine or tryptophan. Clone size, where shown, is once, few, many, or a class for clones that have expanded.

TRBV28 NA CASSGDIPTDTQYF
TRBV29-1 NA CSVEEDRVAGYTF
TRBV2 NA CARSGTSVETQYF
TRBV6-6 NA CASSGQGVETQYF
TRBV25-1 NA CASSELGRRGGRETQYF
TRBV28 NA CASSSPGQGLTQYF
TRBV24-1 NA CATSDSLLARGTGELFF
TRBV11-2 NA CASSPGSRTEAFF
TRBV28 NA CASTPQAGANVLTF
TRBV5-1 NA CASSIWTSYNEQFF
TRBV28 NA CASDRSGNQPQHF
TRBV7-2 NA CASSTRGRSNQPQHF
TRBV21-1 NA CASSPGKGQGGGAPLHF
TRBV2 few CASRRQGTSNQPQHF
TRBV7-6 NA CASSPGSNLNTGELFF
TRBV7-8 NA CASSLRGSASYEQYF
TRBV19 NA CASSSTLADTQYF
TRBV7-9 NA CASSLSPEAFF
TRBV20-1 NA CSPYTEAFF
TRBV7-9 NA CASSVPGQGTEQFF
TRBV9 few CASSVGEADTGELFF
TRBV7-2 NA CASSFQAGGLSGELFF
TRBV19 NA CASSISTGELFQNIQYF
TRBV27 once CASKRSRDPAEKLFF
TRBV9 NA CASSLETGMNTEAFF
TRBV11-2 NA CASSFSAGTSSYNEQFF
TRBV5-5 once CASSATTGPEQYF
TRBV28 NA CAATGTADNYGYTF
TRBV4-1 few CASSQDVDTSNQPQHF
TRBV5-1 NA CASSPDGQNQPQHF
TRBV5-1 NA CASSPEGGADTQYF
TRBV2 NA CASSDEGGRQTGELFF
TRBV19 NA CASSLGSGTYEQYF
TRBV5-6 NA CAQGIFTAPNYGYTF
TRBV4-2 NA CASSQPGLGNNEQFF
TRBV27 NA CASSSQRAEGEKLFF
TRBV11-2 NA CASSVMDGINEKLFF
TRBV21-1 NA CASSTRGTSGRTPNNEQFF
TRBV19 NA CASSIDLGTASYEQYF
TRBV6-5 NA CASSSLRDTYEQYF
TRBV4-3 NA CASSLNRFGGVQETQYF
TRBV27 once CASSKLAGVSEQYF
TRBV6-6 NA CASRIGQGGSDEQFF
TRBV10-1 NA CACARDREVIFLRYEQYF
TRBV10-2 once CASETGGQNTEAFF